Following are 10 T cell receptor beta chains from one sample sequenced in a study of OX40 agonist ivuxolimab in advanced cancers. TCRdb keeps only in-frame clones here, not all; method: immunoSEQ multiplex PCR. This table holds tens of thousands of clones, about 90% found once. This sample comprised CD4+ or CD8+ T cells sorted from blood, obtained in a trial of the OX40 agonist ivuxolimab. Receptors originate from an adult with an advanced solid tumor such as melanoma, head and neck, liver or kidney cancer.

This chain links TRBV6-1 with TRBJ1-2, with D hard to call. V was trimmed by 5 bases and J by 5 bases, leaving 6 bases between them. The V gene's germline CDR1 is MNHNS and CDR2 SASEGT. The CDR3 contains 11 residues. CDR3 in DNA: TGTGCCAGCAGTTTCGGGTATGGCTACACCTTC. Translated: CASSFGYGYTF.

V is TRBV5-1 and J is TRBJ2-1; 7 bases fit TRBD2. Germline V CDR1 and CDR2: SGHRS, YFSETQ. With V trimmed by 5 bases and J by 3 bases, 17 bases remained unmatched. The CDR3 spans 18 residues. The DNA for the CDR3 is TGCGCCAGCAGATGGGTAGCGGGTCAGTCCCAGATCTACAATGAGCAGTTCTTC. It translates to CASRWVAGQSQIYNEQFF. Together with reference TRBV5-1 and TRBJ2-1, the CDR3 gives the full variable domain: KAGVTQTPRYLIKTRGQQVTLSCSPISGHRSVSWYQQTPGQGLQFLFEYFSETQRNKGNFPGRFSGRQFSNSRSEMNVSTLELGDSALYLCASRWVAGQSQIYNEQFFGPGTRLTVL.

V usage is TRBV12-5 and J usage is TRBJ1-1; 12 bases match TRBD1. Germline assignment: CDR1 LGHNT and CDR2 FRNRAP. V lost 4 bases and J lost 3; bases outside the gene matches: 3. The CDR3 loop spans 15 amino acids. The CDR3 DNA is TGTGCTAGTGGTTCGGGGACAGGGGGCTACACTGAAGCTTTCTTT. It yields the protein CASGSGTGGYTEAFF.

The V and J genes are TRBV5-1 and TRBJ2-3; D possibly corresponds to TRBD2 (6 bases). The CDR3 sequence is 14 residues long. The V end was cut by 5 bases, the J end by 2 bases, with 12 bases between. CDR1 SGHRS and CDR2 YFSETQ come from the germline V gene. The CDR3 loop is CASRVSGVTDTQYF. CDR3 nucleotide sequence: TGCGCCAGCAGGGTTAGCGGAGTCACAGATACGCAGTATTTT.

The rearrangement uses TRBV5-1 and TRBJ1-5, with 10 bases that match TRBD1. The CDR3 consists of 16 residues. With 0 bases clipped from V and 3 bases from J, the junction kept 3 bases outside the gene matches. CDR1 and CDR2 from the germline V gene are SGHRS and YFSETQ. The CDR3 reads CASSLGDRGVNQPQHF. The CDR3 bases are TGCGCCAGCAGCTTGGGGGACAGGGGTGTCAATCAGCCCCAGCATTTT.

The chain has TRBV6-1 and TRBJ2-5; tentative D call: TRBD2 (5 bases). The CDR3 has 15 residues. Looked up from germline, CDR1 is MNHNS and CDR2 is SASEGT. V was cut by 2 bases and J by 5 bases, with 15 bases left in between. CDR3 residues: CASSESGSGEETQYF. CDR3 bases: TGTGCCAGCAGTGAAAGTGGGTCCGGGGAGGAGACCCAGTACTTC.

In its sample, this clone was seen once. V is TRBV11-2 and J is TRBJ2-5; the D is unclear. Germline values: CDR1 SGHAT, CDR2 FQNNGV. This CDR3 is 14 amino acids long. V lost 2 bases and J 3 bases, leaving 10 bases between the germline ends. The CDR3 sequence: CASSLSSVEETQYF. CDR3 nucleotide sequence: TGTGCCAGCAGCTTATCGTCCGTGGAAGAGACCCAGTACTTC.

The V and J genes are TRBV2 and TRBJ1-1, with D possibly being TRBD1 (5 bases). The germline gives CDR1 SNHLY, CDR2 FYNNEI. The CDR3 is made up of 12 amino acids. The germline V and J ends were trimmed by 5 bases and 3 bases, with 7 bases remaining between them. The CDR3: CASSRRDTEAFF. The CDR3 DNA follows: TGTGCCAGCAGTCGCAGGGACACTGAAGCTTTCTTT.

V and J are TRBV19 and TRBJ2-4; D is ambiguous. Germline lookup yields CDR1 LNHDA and CDR2 SQIVND (reference sequence). This CDR3 comprises 15 residues. V gave up 5 bases and J gave up 1 base, with 12 bases separating them. The CDR3 DNA reads as TGTGCCAGTAGTCCGGAAGGGAAGGCCAAAAACATTCAGTACTTC. It specifies CASSPEGKAKNIQYF.

The chain joins TRBV5-8 to TRBJ1-1; D unresolved. The CDR3 loop spans 14 amino acids. The germline V gene has CDR1 SGHTS and CDR2 YDEGEE. V lost 1 base to trimming and J lost 1 base, with 8 bases between them. This chain's CDR3 is CASSLSLKNTEAFF. Here the CDR3 DNA reads TGTGCCAGCAGCTTGAGTCTCAAGAACACTGAAGCTTTCTTT.